These 32 T cell receptor beta chains were sequenced from one sample in a study of T cells after yellow fever vaccination. TCRdb called the 5' RACE reads again in MiXCR, with one record for every CDR3 protein. The sample lists more than 450,000 distinct CDR3 sequences; about a fifth were seen once. The source was PBMCs, collected approximately 22 days after the first yellow fever vaccination. These receptors were taken from a man aged 18 to 29 who received the YFV17D yellow fever vaccine.

This clonotype was picked up a small number of times. The chain's CDR3 is CASSRAAGYEQYF. The DNA of the CDR3 is TGTGCCAGCAGCCGGGCCGCTGGCTACGAGCAGTACTTC. The chain joins TRBV7-2 to TRBJ2-7; D not certain. This CDR3 is built from 13 residues. Trimming left V 5 bases short and J 3 bases short, with 11 bases between. Germline values: CDR1 SGHTA, CDR2 FQGNSA.

This clonotype was seen a single time. This CDR3 reads CASEQGNTGNTIYF. The CDR3 bases are TGTGCCAGCGAACAGGGGAACACTGGAAACACCATATATTTT. This chain uses TRBV2 with TRBJ1-3, with TRBD1 matching 7 bases. The CDR3 has 14 residues. Germline CDR1 and CDR2: SNHLY and FYNNEI. V dropped 8 bases and J dropped 2; count of bases not matched to a gene: 6.

This chain joins TRBV7-6 and TRBJ1-5; no reliable D call. The CDR3 has 15 amino acids. CDR1 is SGHVS and CDR2 is FNYEAQ in the germline V gene. Trimming shortened V by 2 bases and J by 7 bases, and 15 bases separated the two germline ends. CDR3 protein: CASSLTRGPSQPQHF. Here the CDR3 DNA reads TGTGCCAGCAGCTTAACCCGAGGGCCGAGCCAGCCCCAGCATTTT. The complete variable domain, with remaining parts taken from reference TRBV7-6 and TRBJ1-5, reads GAGVSQSPRYKVTKRGQDVALRCDPISGHVSLYWYRQALGQGPEFLTYFNYEAQQDKSGLPNDRFSAERPEGSISTLTIQRTEQRDSAMYRCASSLTRGPSQPQHFGDGTRLSIL.

This clonotype was picked up a small number of times. This chain connects TRBV11-1 to TRBJ1-6, with TRBD1 as a possible D gene (5 bases). Germline loops: CDR1 SGHAT, CDR2 FQDESV (reference sequence). With 1 base removed from V and 0 bases from J, the gap between germline ends came to 16 bases. The CDR3 sequence is 19 residues long. CDR3 residues: CASSLGGPVRNSYNSPLHF. CDR3 DNA: TGTGCCAGCAGCTTAGGGGGACCTGTAAGGAACTCCTATAATTCACCCCTCCACTTT.

The CDR3 sequence: CASSWAGGSYNEQFF. The CDR3 DNA reads as TGTGCCAGCAGCTGGGCAGGGGGGTCCTACAATGAGCAGTTCTTC. The rearrangement uses TRBV6-2 or TRBV6-3 and TRBJ2-1; TRBD1 is a possible D gene (7 bases). CDR1 is MNHEY and CDR2 is SVGEGT in the germline V gene. The ends were cut back, 6 bases at V and 1 base at J, with 13 bases in the middle. This CDR3 has 15 amino acids.

The chain links TRBV12-3 or TRBV12-4 to TRBJ1-2; TRBD1 might be the D (5 bases). The CDR3 has 14 amino acids. V lost 5 bases and J 8 bases, leaving 18 bases between the germline ends. The CDR3 DNA reads TGTGCCAGCAGTCCCGCGGAGGGGATCGGGGGCTACACCTTC. Amino acids: CASSPAEGIGGYTF.

This clonotype has more than one count but fewer than ten. This sequence joins TRBV5-6 and TRBJ2-3, with D tentatively TRBD2 (5 bases). V lost 4 bases and J 13 bases, leaving 16 bases between the germline ends. The CDR3 contains 12 residues. The germline V gene has CDR1 SGHDT and CDR2 YYEEEE. The CDR3 here is CASSRGLSKEYF. Written as DNA, the CDR3 is TGTGCCAGCAGCCGTGGACTTTCTAAGGAGTATTTT. Filled out from reference TRBV5-6 and TRBJ2-3, the complete variable domain reads DAGVTQSPTHLIKTRGQQVTLRCSPKSGHDTVSWYQQALGQGPQFIFQYYEEEERQRGNFPDRFSGHQFPNYSSELNVNALLLGDSALYLCASSRGLSKEYFGPGTRLTVL.

The chain is built from TRBV10-3 and TRBJ2-6; TRBD1 might be the D (6 bases). The CDR3 length is 16 residues. Germline values: CDR1 ENHRY, CDR2 SYGVKD. Trimming removed 6 bases from V and 4 bases from J, with 16 bases in between. CDR3 nucleotides: TGTGCCATCAGCGGGGCAGGGGCAGCCGGGGCCAACGTCCTGACTTTC. Its translation: CAISGAGAAGANVLTF.

This clonotype was observed a few times. The rearrangement joins TRBV29-1 to TRBJ1-1; perhaps TRBD1 as D (6 bases). This CDR3 spans 15 amino acids. V lost 1 base to trimming and J lost 0 bases, with 12 bases between them. The germline gives CDR1 SQVTM, CDR2 ANQGSEA. In DNA, the CDR3 is TGCAGCGTTGAAGGGGGGGGACACCTGAACACTGAAGCTTTCTTT. Amino acid sequence: CSVEGGGHLNTEAFF.

This clonotype was seen only a few times. The chain employs TRBV5-1 and TRBJ2-1; 12 bases line up with TRBD2. Trimming cost V 4 bases and J 10 bases; bases outside gene matches: 3. Germline CDR1 and CDR2: SGHRS and YFSETQ. CDR3 length: 13 residues. CDR3 amino acids: CASSLGTSGEQFF. CDR3 DNA: TGCGCCAGCAGCCTAGGGACTAGCGGGGAGCAGTTCTTC.

This clonotype was recorded a few times. The chain carries TRBV27 and TRBJ2-1; 8 bases map to TRBD2. This CDR3 has 13 residues. With V trimmed by 8 bases and J by 10 bases, 10 bases remained unmatched. Germline CDR1 MNHEY, CDR2 SMNVEV (reference sequence). The CDR3, as DNA: TGTGCCAGCTCCCGGGGGGGGTACTTGGAGCAGTTCTTC. Residues: CASSRGGYLEQFF.

The chain employs TRBV5-1 and TRBJ2-5; D is possibly TRBD1 (5 bases). This CDR3 has 15 residues. With 0 bases removed from V and 1 base from J, the gap between germline ends came to 10 bases. CDR1 SGHRS and CDR2 YFSETQ come from the germline V gene. This CDR3 reads CASSLAQGPQETQYF. CDR3 in DNA: TGCGCCAGCAGCTTGGCGCAGGGCCCCCAAGAGACCCAGTACTTC.

The gene calls are TRBV5-5 and TRBJ1-6, with 8 bases that match TRBD1. Germline V gene sequence: CDR1 SGHKS, CDR2 YYEKEE (reference sequence). V lost 4 bases to trimming and J lost 5 bases; unmatched junction nucleotides: 11. This CDR3 has 17 amino acids. CDR3 coding DNA: TGTGCCAGCAGCGCCCTGGACAGGGTGAGGGATAATTCACCCCTCCACTTT. Translated: CASSALDRVRDNSPLHF.

The chain uses TRBV23-1 and TRBJ1-2; D unresolved. TRBV23-1 belongs to the ORF category, with a function that is uncertain. The length of the CDR3 is 12 residues. V lost 6 bases to trimming and J lost 8 bases, with 13 bases between them. CDR3 coding DNA: TGCGCCAGCAGCCGACTAAGAAGGGGCTACACCTTC. Amino acid sequence: CASSRLRRGYTF.

This clonotype was counted between two and nine times. CDR3 residues: CSPGGGGGELFF. The CDR3 coding sequence is TGCAGTCCAGGCGGGGGGGGCGGGGAGCTGTTTTTT. The chain links TRBV20-1 to TRBJ2-2, with TRBD2 matching 9 bases. The germline V gene encodes CDR1 DFQATT and CDR2 SNEGSKA (reference sequence). The CDR3 contains 12 residues. Losses at the gene ends were 8 bases for V and 7 bases for J; bases not matched to a gene: 5.

The CDR3 protein is CASSLSIDTQYF. The CDR3 nucleotides are TGCGCCAGCAGCTTATCTATAGATACGCAGTATTTT. The chain combines TRBV5-1 with TRBJ2-3; unclear D gene. CDR3 length: 12 residues. Germline V gene sequence: CDR1 SGHRS, CDR2 YFSETQ. The V end lost 2 bases, the J end lost 5 bases, and 6 bases lay between the germline ends.

The CDR3 region is CASSQGEGRSYEQYF. CDR3 nucleotide sequence: TGCGCCAGCAGCCAAGGGGAGGGTCGGTCCTACGAGCAGTACTTC. The chain joins TRBV4-1 to TRBJ2-7; 7 nucleotides match TRBD2. Germline V gene lookup returns CDR1 MGHRA and CDR2 YSYEKL. This CDR3 comprises 15 residues. After removal of 1 base from V and 1 base from J, the junction contained 4 bases not matched to a gene.

This clonotype has at least ten counts. Relative to the germline gene, one junction end is altered; a read error may explain this. V and J are TRBV5-1 and TRBJ1-6, with a tentative D call TRBD1 (5 bases). The CDR3 extends over 14 amino acids. Germline V gene sequence: CDR1 SGHRS, CDR2 YFSETQ. DNA of the CDR3: TGTGCCAGCAGCTTGGGGCAGATTAATTCACCCCTCCACTTT. Encoded protein: CASSLGQINSPLHF.

This clonotype has a handful of counts. This chain links TRBV28 with TRBJ1-2; TRBD1 agrees at 7 bases. The V segment lost 5 bases and the J segment 7 bases; nucleotides outside the gene matches: 7. CDR3 length: 13 amino acids. CDR1 MDHEN and CDR2 SYDVKM come from the germline V gene. Written as DNA, the CDR3 is TGTGCCAGCAGTCCCGGGACAGAGACTGGCTACACCTTC. Its protein product is CASSPGTETGYTF.

At least ten counts were recorded for this clonotype. This chain uses TRBV4-3 with TRBJ2-7, with no clear D. This CDR3 region has 14 residues. Germline V CDR1 and CDR2: LGHNA, YSLEER. Trimming took 0 bases from V and 1 from J, leaving 7 bases between them. The CDR3 protein is CASSQDRSSYEQYF. The CDR3 DNA reads TGCGCCAGCAGCCAAGACAGGTCATCCTACGAGCAGTACTTC.

The chain employs TRBV12-3 or TRBV12-4 and TRBJ2-2; the D is unclear. Trimming took off 5 bases at V and 0 bases at J, with 7 bases between the two ends. The CDR3 is 14 amino acids. The CDR3 region has the DNA TGTGCCAGCAGTACCAGGTCGAACACCGGGGAGCTGTTTTTT. Its protein product is CASSTRSNTGELFF.

Comment on this clonotype: The junction departs from the called germline gene at one end, perhaps through a read error. The genes are TRBV4-3 and TRBJ2-1, with 10 bases that match TRBD2. CDR3 length: 19 amino acids. Germline V gene lookup returns CDR1 LGHNA and CDR2 YSLEER. CDR3 sequence reads: CARSQELGLAGGKPNEQFF. The CDR3 coding sequence is TGCGCCAGAAGCCAAGAATTGGGCTTAGCGGGGGGAAAGCCCAATGAGCAGTTCTTC.

The V and J genes are TRBV30 and TRBJ1-2; tentatively, D is TRBD1 (5 bases). The germline V gene encodes CDR1 GTSNPN and CDR2 SVGIG (reference sequence). This CDR3 is 11 amino acids long. V dropped 2 bases and J dropped 9 bases, with 10 bases sitting between them. CDR3 in amino acids: CAWSWGGSYTF. For the CDR3, the DNA is TGTGCCTGGAGTTGGGGGGGAAGCTACACCTTC.

This clonotype has just a few counts. CDR3 loop: CSVAPSLVNTEAFF. In nucleotides, the CDR3 is TGCAGCGTTGCCCCTAGTTTAGTGAACACTGAAGCTTTCTTT. V gene TRBV29-1 combines with J gene TRBJ1-1; D gene uncertain. The V gene lost 4 bases and the J gene lost 0 bases, with 12 bases spanning the gap. The CDR3 runs to 14 residues. Per germline, CDR1 SQVTM and CDR2 ANQGSEA.

This clonotype has at least ten counts. This chain links TRBV7-2 with TRBJ2-5, with D unresolved. The germline gives CDR1 SGHTA, CDR2 FQGNSA. Trimming took off 5 bases at V and 0 bases at J, with 10 bases between the two ends. This CDR3 is built from 14 residues. The DNA of the CDR3 is TGTGCCAGCAGCCGAGAGACGTACCAAGAGACCCAGTACTTC. It encodes CASSRETYQETQYF.

J is TRBJ2-7 and V is TRBV4-3; the D gene is possibly TRBD1 (5 bases). Germline CDR1 reads LGHNA; CDR2 reads YSLEER. This CDR3 spans 16 amino acids. V was trimmed by 1 base and J by 1 base, leaving 14 bases between them. The CDR3 region is CASSQGQQARSYEQYF. The CDR3 DNA reads as TGCGCCAGCAGCCAAGGGCAACAGGCGAGGTCCTACGAGCAGTACTTC.

The CDR3 loop is CASHGTGWDGRQYV. The CDR3 DNA reads TGTGCCAGCCACGGGACGGGTTGGGACGGTCGGCAGTACGTC. The gene calls are TRBV27 and TRBJ2-7, with D perhaps assigned TRBD1 or TRBD2 (5 bases each). CDR3 size: 14 residues. The ends were cut back, 8 bases at V and 9 bases at J, with 23 bases in the middle. The germline CDR1 and CDR2 sequences are MNHEY and SMNVEV (reference sequence).

The J gene is TRBJ1-4, the V gene TRBV4-1; D is ambiguous. The CDR3 spans 13 residues. Germline V CDR1 and CDR2: MGHRA, YSYEKL. Between the trimmed V and J ends, which lost 4 bases and 11 bases, there was a span of 14 bases. The CDR3: CASSLPRPSKLFF. The CDR3 nucleotides read TGCGCCAGCAGCCTCCCCAGGCCTAGTAAACTGTTTTTT.

The V and J genes are TRBV5-1 and TRBJ1-2; D call uncertain. Germline loops: CDR1 SGHRS, CDR2 YFSETQ. V gave up 5 bases and J gave up 5 bases, with 10 bases separating them. The CDR3 runs to 12 residues. The CDR3: CASRADTYGYTF. The CDR3 region has the DNA TGCGCCAGCAGGGCTGACACGTATGGCTACACCTTC.

This clonotype was counted many times. The chain uses TRBV5-1 and TRBJ2-2; the D gene is possibly TRBD1 (6 bases). This CDR3 region has 13 residues. CDR1 SGHRS and CDR2 YFSETQ come from the germline V gene. V shed 7 bases and J shed 6 bases, with 13 bases lying between them. The DNA for the CDR3 is TGCGCCAGCTGCATACAGGGCCCCGGGGAGCTGTTTTTT. Residues: CASCIQGPGELFF.

This clonotype was seen only a few times. The chain uses TRBV7-8 and TRBJ1-1; D may be TRBD1 (5 bases). The germline gives CDR1 SGHVS, CDR2 FQNEAQ. There are 16 residues in the CDR3. V lost 4 bases and J 0 bases, leaving 15 bases between the germline ends. The CDR3 DNA sequence: TGTGCCAGCAGCTCCCCTATTGGGGGGGTGAACACTGAAGCTTTCTTT. The encoded protein is CASSSPIGGVNTEAFF.

This clonotype was observed a few times. The chain uses TRBV6-5 and TRBJ2-3, with unresolved D. Trimming took 5 bases from V and 4 from J, leaving 7 bases between them. The germline V gene has CDR1 MNHEY and CDR2 SVGAGI. The CDR3 runs to 12 residues. CDR3 coding DNA: TGTGCCAGCAGTCCCAAGTCAGATACGCAGTATTTT. Its protein is CASSPKSDTQYF.